The following is a T cell receptor (beta chain) sequence with its context. This CDR3 is built from 17 residues. The V gene's germline CDR1 is SGHRS and CDR2 YFSETQ. The V gene end was trimmed by 3 bases and the J gene end by 0 bases; junction bases not matched to a gene: 9. This sample was included in a study of blood T cell repertoires in COVID-19. Sequencing used immunoSEQ multiplex PCR; TCRdb keeps in-frame clones, though not all of them. The table shows 88,000 or so clones, with 80% to 90% occurring only once. Specimen: PBMCs or T cells enriched from blood (not recorded which). The receptor comes from a woman aged 45-65 years with acute COVID-19. The chain employs TRBV5-1 and TRBJ2-7; 10 nucleotides align to TRBD1. The CDR3 region is CASSYAGTGDSSYEQYF. CDR3 DNA: TGCGCCAGCAGCTACGCCGGGACAGGGGATAGCTCCTACGAGCAGTACTTC. Full variable domain (missing parts from reference TRBV5-1 and TRBJ2-7): KAGVTQTPRYLIKTRGQQVTLSCSPISGHRSVSWYQQTPGQGLQFLFEYFSETQRNKGNFPGRFSGRQFSNSRSEMNVSTLELGDSALYLCASSYAGTGDSSYEQYFGPGTRLTVT.